This T cell receptor beta chain was profiled in a study of blood T cell repertoires in COVID-19. Study background: Researchers got acute and convalescent COVID-19 samples from the United States, Italy and Spain. Nucleic acid was either cDNA or gDNA, and it came from T cells, B-cell-depleted T cells, or PBMCs.

The CDR3 sequence is 16 residues long. V shed 6 bases and J 0 bases; nucleotides not matched to a gene: 7. Germline CDR1 LNHDA, CDR2 SQIVND (reference sequence). There are a few counts of this clone. This table comes from immunoSEQ multiplex PCR, and its TCRdb copy is limited to in-frame clones, with some not included. The table has tens of thousands of clones, roughly 90% seen once. While infection was still active, Seattle patients were enrolled and then followed longitudinally. Sample: peripheral blood. This receptor was obtained from a woman older than 75 with COVID-19, enrolled during active disease. The chain employs TRBV19 and TRBJ1-5, with TRBD1 matching over 8 bases. The CDR3 reads CASRMTGDYSNQPQHF. The CDR3 DNA sequence: TGTGCCAGTAGGATGACAGGGGACTATAGCAATCAGCCCCAGCATTTT. Full variable domain (rest looked up from reference TRBV19 and TRBJ1-5): DGGITQSPKYLFRKEGQNVTLSCEQNLNHDAMYWYRQDPGQGLRLIYYSQIVNDFQKGDIAEGYSVSREKKESFPLTVTSAQKNPTAFYLCASRMTGDYSNQPQHFGDGTRLSIL.